A single sample gave rise to the 9 T cell receptor beta chains below, sequenced in a study of OX40 agonist ivuxolimab in advanced cancers. TCRdb's table, derived via immunoSEQ multiplex PCR, lists solely in-frame clones and lacks some. The sample holds around 77,000 clones; around nine tenths are singletons and the top ten take around 6.1%. Source: CD4+ or CD8+ T cells sorted from blood, taken in a trial of the OX40 agonist ivuxolimab. The receptors come from an adult with an advanced solid tumor such as melanoma, head and neck, liver or kidney cancer.

This clone has just a few counts. V is TRBV19 and J is TRBJ1-2; D not resolved. The V and J ends lost 6 bases and 0 bases respectively, with 8 bases between them. The CDR3 runs to 13 residues. Germline V gene data show CDR1 as LNHDA and CDR2 as SQIVND (reference sequence). This CDR3 reads CASSHRTNYGYTF. CDR3 nucleotides: TGTGCCAGTAGCCACAGAACTAACTATGGCTACACCTTC.

V usage is TRBV19 and J usage is TRBJ1-1; no firm D call. The V gene's germline CDR1 is LNHDA and CDR2 SQIVND (reference sequence). Trimming removed 5 bases at V and 0 bases at J, with 10 bases between. This CDR3 is built from 14 residues. CDR3 in amino acids: CASSPDSMNTEAFF. The DNA of the CDR3 is TGTGCCAGTAGTCCCGATTCAATGAACACTGAAGCTTTCTTT.

The chain combines TRBV19 with TRBJ1-1; 7 positions match TRBD1. The CDR3 length is 14 residues. Germline loops: CDR1 LNHDA, CDR2 SQIVND (reference sequence). V lost 2 bases, J lost 2 bases, and 2 bases stayed unmatched. CDR3 sequence reads: CASSIPGGNTEAFF. For the CDR3, the DNA is TGTGCCAGTAGTATACCAGGGGGAAACACTGAAGCTTTCTTT.

V gene TRBV7-2 combines with J gene TRBJ1-1; D is possibly TRBD1 (5 bases). The CDR3 is made up of 14 amino acids. Germline CDR1 is SGHTA and CDR2 is FQGNSA. Trimming pared 3 bases from V and 2 bases from J, leaving 10 bases between. The CDR3 DNA sequence: TGTGCCAGCAGCTTTATGACAGCTAACACTGAAGCTTTCTTT. Amino acids: CASSFMTANTEAFF.

The chain combines TRBV5-4 with TRBJ2-1; 7 bases are shared with TRBD2. The V gene's germline CDR1 is SGHNT and CDR2 YYREEE (reference sequence). V shed 4 bases and J 6 bases; nucleotides not matched to a gene: 4. The CDR3 loop spans 13 amino acids. The CDR3 loop is CASSGGDFNEQFF. CDR3 nucleotide sequence: TGTGCCAGCAGCGGGGGGGATTTCAATGAGCAGTTCTTC.

The chain is built from TRBV10-3 and TRBJ2-1; 7 bases are shared with TRBD2. Germline lookup yields CDR1 ENHRY and CDR2 SYGVKD. The CDR3 is 16 amino acids. V trimming: 6 bases; J trimming: 0 bases; junction bases outside the gene matches: 8. Here the CDR3 reads CAIRDPPGGSYNEQFF. CDR3 sequence (DNA): TGTGCCATCAGGGACCCACCGGGGGGCTCCTACAATGAGCAGTTCTTC.

The V and J genes are TRBV9 and TRBJ1-1; weak D call: TRBD1 (5 bases). The germline gives CDR1 SGDLS, CDR2 YYNGEE. Trimming cost V 0 bases and J 11 bases, with 14 bases left between them. The CDR3 consists of 13 residues. The CDR3 bases are TGTGCCAGCAGCGTAGGAGGGGTGGAGGAGGCTTTCTTT. It yields the protein CASSVGGVEEAFF.

Written as DNA, the CDR3 is TGTGCCAGCAGTCCCCCTAGCACAGATACGCAGTATTTT. It is translated as CASSPPSTDTQYF. This chain joins TRBV27 and TRBJ2-3; unclear D gene. Trimming left V 5 bases short and J 0 bases short, with 6 bases between. The CDR3 covers 13 residues. The germline gives CDR1 MNHEY, CDR2 SMNVEV (reference sequence).

This sequence joins TRBV6-1 and TRBJ1-5; 7 bases match TRBD1. The CDR3 has 14 residues. CDR1 and CDR2 from the germline V gene are MNHNS and SASEGT. Trimming removed 3 bases from V and 7 bases from J; junction bases left unmatched: 6. The CDR3 sequence: CASSDHRGGQPQHF. DNA for the CDR3: TGTGCCAGCAGTGACCACAGGGGTGGGCAGCCCCAGCATTTT.